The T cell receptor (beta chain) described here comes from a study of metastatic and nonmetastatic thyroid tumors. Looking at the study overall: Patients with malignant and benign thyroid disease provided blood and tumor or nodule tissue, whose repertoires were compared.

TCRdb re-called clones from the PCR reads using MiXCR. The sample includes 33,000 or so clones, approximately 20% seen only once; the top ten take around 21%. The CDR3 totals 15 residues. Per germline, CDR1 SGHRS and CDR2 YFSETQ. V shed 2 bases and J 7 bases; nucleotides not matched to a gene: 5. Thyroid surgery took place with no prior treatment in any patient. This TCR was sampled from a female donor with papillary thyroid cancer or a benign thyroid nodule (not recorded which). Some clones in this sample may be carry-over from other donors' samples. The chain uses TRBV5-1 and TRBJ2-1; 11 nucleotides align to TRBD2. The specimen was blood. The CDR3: CASSLTSGSWNEQFF. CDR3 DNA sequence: TGCGCCAGCAGCTTAACTAGCGGGAGTTGGAATGAGCAGTTCTTC.